The rows below give T cell receptor beta chains drawn from one sample of a study of CD8+CD57+ T cells in acquired aplastic anemia. Using its own MiXCR run on the reads, TCRdb lists one record per CDR3 protein. The repertoire consists of 150,000 to 200,000 distinct CDR3 sequences, with 46% occurring once and the leading ten covering around 3%. Sample: sorted CD4+, CD8+, or CD8+CD57+ T cells (not recorded which) from PBMCs. The receptors originated from a human donor in good health. Both conserved end residues are part of each CDR3. The D gene is left open where the match is weak. Clone size, where shown, is once, few, many, or a class for clones that have expanded.

abundance,j_gene,v_gene,d_gene,CDR3aa,CDR3nt
NA,TRBJ2-7,TRBV7-9,NA,CASTPVGGTYEQYF,TGTGCCAGCACCCCGGTAGGAGGGACCTACGAGCAGTACTTC
NA,TRBJ1-2,TRBV29-1,NA,CSVRDGRVYGYTF,TGCAGCGTCCGGGACGGCCGCGTCTATGGCTACACCTTC
NA,TRBJ2-5,TRBV2,TRBD2,CASTTSGGRETQYF,TGTGCCAGCACTACTAGCGGGGGGCGAGAGACCCAGTACTTC
many,TRBJ2-1,TRBV5-5,TRBD2,CASSLSKLAGGSGEQFF,TGTGCCAGCAGCTTGTCCAAACTAGCGGGGGGCAGCGGGGAGCAGTTCTTC
few,TRBJ2-5,TRBV18,NA,CASSPQGMETQYF,TGTGCCAGCTCACCACAGGGTATGGAGACCCAGTACTTC
few,TRBJ2-7,TRBV20-1,NA,CSASSGTEAGEQYF,TGCAGTGCTAGTTCCGGGACCGAGGCGGGGGAGCAGTACTTC
NA,TRBJ1-2,TRBV10-3,NA,CAISESLQYGYTF,TGTGCCATCAGTGAGTCGTTGCAGTATGGCTACACCTTC
NA,TRBJ1-6,TRBV10-3,NA,CAISEGRGINNSPLHF,TGTGCCATCAGTGAGGGGAGGGGGATAAATAATTCACCCCTCCACTTT
NA,TRBJ2-5,TRBV5-1,NA,CASSLGDTKETQYF,TGCGCCAGCAGCCTAGGGGACACCAAAGAGACCCAGTACTTC
NA,TRBJ2-2,TRBV11-2,NA,CASTQRPGTGELFF,TGTGCCAGCACCCAGAGGCCTGGGACCGGGGAGCTGTTTTTT
many,TRBJ2-1,TRBV7-3,NA,CASSPTGTQHNEQFF,TGTGCCAGCAGCCCGACCGGGACCCAGCACAATGAGCAGTTCTTC
many,TRBJ2-3,TRBV4-1,TRBD2,CASSPGEKAGGPGDTQYF,TGCGCCAGCAGCCCCGGGGAGAAAGCGGGAGGGCCGGGAGATACGCAGTATTTT
NA,TRBJ1-5,TRBV5-6,TRBD1,CASSLAGGGNQPQHF,TGTGCCAGCAGCTTGGCAGGGGGTGGCAATCAGCCCCAGCATTTT
NA,TRBJ1-6,TRBV7-2,TRBD1,CASSQGQGHNSPLHF,TGTGCCAGCAGCCAGGGACAGGGGCATAATTCACCCCTCCACTTT
NA,TRBJ2-3,TRBV20-1,NA,CSAHGAGRDTDTQYF,TGCAGTGCTCACGGGGCGGGGAGGGACACAGATACGCAGTATTTC
NA,TRBJ1-2,TRBV7-9,NA,CASSLTPTEYGYTF,TGTGCCAGCAGCTTAACACCTACAGAATATGGCTACACCTTC
NA,TRBJ2-7,TRBV25-1,NA,CASSASGGQYF,TGTGCCAGCAGTGCTAGTGGAGGGCAGTACTTC
many,TRBJ2-6,TRBV2,NA,CASSVTGANVLTF,TGTGCCAGCAGTGTGACTGGGGCCAACGTCCTGACTTTC
NA,TRBJ2-2,TRBV6-2/TRBV6-3,TRBD2,CASSYFLSGTREGGELFF,TGTGCCAGCAGTTACTTCCTTAGCGGGACCCGTGAGGGCGGGGAGCTGTTTTTT
NA,TRBJ2-3,TRBV9,TRBD2,CACSVVVGLEADTQYF,TGTGCCTGCAGCGTAGTAGTGGGACTAGAGGCAGATACGCAGTATTTT
many,TRBJ2-1,TRBV20-1,NA,CSAGTSRQFF,TGCAGTGCGGGGACATCAAGGCAGTTCTTC
NA,TRBJ1-2,TRBV6-1,NA,CASSGQGRVGHYGYTF,TGTGCCAGCAGTGGTCAGGGGCGTGTAGGTCACTATGGCTACACCTTC
NA,TRBJ1-1,TRBV19,NA,CATSPGNTEAFF,TGTGCCACCTCGCCGGGAAACACTGAAGCTTTCTTT